This TCR beta chain was sequenced in a study of technical replicates of blood from a few donors. A few counts support this clone. Germline CDR1 is SNHLY and CDR2 is FYNNEI. The CDR3 contains 12 residues. V was pared by 6 bases and J by 8 bases, with 11 bases between. Data came from immunoSEQ multiplex PCR; TCRdb stores just in-frame clones and leaves some out. The sample has more than 80,000 clones; 95% are singletons. The sequence came from a human donor in good health. The specimen was T cells isolated from PBMCs. The V and J genes are TRBV2 and TRBJ2-1; D is perhaps TRBD2 (6 bases). DNA for the CDR3: TGTGCCAGCAGGAGACTAGGGGATGAGCAGTTCTTC. Translated, it gives CASRRLGDEQFF. Complete variable domain (other parts from reference TRBV2 and TRBJ2-1): EPEVTQTPSHQVTQMGQEVILRCVPISNHLYFYWYRQILGQKVEFLVSFYNNEISEKSEIFDDQFSVERPDGSNFTLKIRSTKLEDSAMYFCASRRLGDEQFFGPGTRLTVL.